The 8 T cell receptor beta chains listed next were all sequenced from one sample in a study of monozygotic twins with inflammatory bowel disease. Each CDR3 protein gets one entry in TCRdb, which reprocessed the 5' RACE reads and gives no DNA. The clone table shows about 350,000 distinct CDR3 sequences, with the ten largest holding around 2%. The sample taken for sequencing was blood. Receptors originate from a human donor with ulcerative colitis or Crohn's disease, or a healthy co-twin of an affected twin (not recorded which).

The chain couples TRBV29-1 to TRBJ1-1; TCRdb selects TRBD1, and the lack of DNA leaves this call unchecked. There are 16 residues in the CDR3. From germline, CDR1 is SQVTM and CDR2 ANQGSEA. CDR3 protein: CSVYGGDTGVDPEAFF.

The chain is built from TRBV5-1 and TRBJ2-1; absent DNA, TCRdb's TRBD1 call cannot be checked. Germline CDR1 is SGHRS and CDR2 is YFSETQ. CDR3 length equals 20 residues. CDR3 sequence: CASTLSPPRTGGSSYNEQFF.

The genes are TRBV5-6 and TRBJ2-1; the D call of TRBD1 rests on TCRdb alone, since no DNA is present to check it. This CDR3 has 15 amino acids. Germline CDR1 and CDR2: SGHDT and YYEEEE. CDR3: CASSYVSWGVDEQFF.

V usage is TRBV5-1 and J usage is TRBJ2-7. Germline V gives CDR1 SGHRS, CDR2 YFSETQ. The CDR3 extends over 12 amino acids. CDR3 residues: CASSLEGNEQYF.

The V call is TRBV11-2, the J call TRBJ2-7; TCRdb's assignment of TRBD1 cannot be checked, as there is no DNA. This CDR3 has 14 residues. Germline CDR1 reads SGHAT; CDR2 reads FQNNGV. Here the CDR3 reads CASSLVRQAYEQYF.

V and J are TRBV6-1 and TRBJ1-4; the D call from TCRdb, TRBD1, cannot be confirmed without DNA. CDR3 length equals 16 residues. CDR1 is MNHNS and CDR2 is SASEGT in the germline V gene. This chain's CDR3 is CASTARDKATNEKLFF.

The chain couples TRBV19 to TRBJ1-1; TCRdb's D call of TRBD1 is untestable without DNA. The CDR3 sequence is 12 residues long. CDR1 is LNHDA and CDR2 is SQIVND in the germline V gene (reference sequence). The CDR3 is CATQAQTRFAFF.

V usage is TRBV4-1 and J usage is TRBJ2-1; TCRdb returns TRBD2, unconfirmable since there is no DNA. Germline CDR1 is MGHRA and CDR2 is YSYEKL. The CDR3 sequence is 17 residues long. The CDR3 loop reads CASSHQILLAGLNEQFF.